The text below deals with one T cell receptor (beta chain). Trimming took 5 bases from V and 0 from J, leaving 5 bases between them. Germline-derived CDR1 and CDR2 are MNHEY and SMNVEV (reference sequence). This CDR3 has 13 residues. The source of the sample is a study of T cell changes during pregnancy in multiple sclerosis. Here immunoSEQ multiplex PCR was the method, and the copy in TCRdb shows in-frame clones only, minus some. The table lists some 40,000 clones, about 90% of them singletons. The input for sequencing was CD8+ T cells from peripheral blood mononuclear cells, taken before pregnancy. The TCR was taken from a female donor with multiple sclerosis, enrolled in a pregnancy study. The V gene is TRBV27, the J gene TRBJ1-5; D is unresolved. This CDR3 reads CASSTSSNQPQHF. The CDR3 bases are TGTGCCAGCAGTACAAGTAGCAATCAGCCCCAGCATTTT.